This record looks at one T cell receptor (beta chain) sequence and its context. Its specificity is unknown. Samples came from healthy bone marrow donors. The CDR3 is made up of 14 amino acids. Germline values: CDR1 SGDLS, CDR2 YYNGEE. The ends lost 6 bases at V and 0 bases at J; junction bases unmatched: 5. With 60 Vbeta and 13 Jbeta primers, the PCR was carried out. Data came from immunoSEQ multiplex PCR; TCRdb stores just in-frame clones and leaves some out. The data hold over 150,000 clones, with 75% to 85% observed a single time. These data are taken from a study of cytomegalovirus exposure and HLA in healthy donors. Broader study findings: Later, TCR association rates were found to vary by HLA locus, highest for DRB1 and lowest for HLA-C. Presence/absence analyses supposed approximately even sequencing depth among donors. Researchers reported in a later analysis that common viral pathogens appeared linked to several top clusters.

This clonotype originated in a male donor in good health and CMV-seropositive. This chain uses TRBV9 with TRBJ1-2, with 7 bases matching TRBD1. The sequenced material came from PBMCs. CDR3 sequence reads: CASTGTASNYGYTF. The CDR3, as DNA: TGTGCCAGCACTGGGACAGCATCTAACTATGGCTACACCTTC.